One sample yielded the 12 T cell receptor beta chains listed below, sequenced in a study of STAT5B mutations in CD4+ large granular lymphocyte leukemia (dated by TCRdb to 2022 to 2024). Receptors were amplified or captured by the immunoSEQ multiplex PCR assay. Imported from immuneACCESS, the table was reduced by TCRdb to in-frame sequences with V and J called. These copies leave out some clones; in studies compared against another copy, an unresolved V gene accounts for under half, and the cause of the remainder is not known. The sample includes 35,000 to 40,000 clones, with under 85% observed a single time. Less than 0.6% of the sample is in the top ten clones. Source material: CD4+ T cells from blood buffy coats. Receptor source: a human donor in good health.

The chain has TRBV19 and TRBJ2-7; 13 bases fit TRBD2. V was clipped by 4 bases and J by 3 bases; unmatched bases: 3. The CDR3 length is 15 residues. Germline assignment: CDR1 LNHDA and CDR2 SQIVND (reference sequence). CDR3 region: CASSTGLAGYYEQYF. The CDR3 region has the DNA TGTGCCAGTAGTACGGGACTAGCGGGATACTACGAGCAGTACTTC.

The chain's CDR3 is CASSYFLTSGTDTQYF. CDR3 DNA: TGTGCCAGCAGTTACTTTTTGACTAGCGGCACAGATACGCAGTATTTT. V usage is TRBV6-5 and J usage is TRBJ2-3; 8 bases align to TRBD2. The length of the CDR3 is 16 residues. Germline V gene sequence: CDR1 MNHEY, CDR2 SVGAGI. V shed 1 base and J 1 base; nucleotides not matched to a gene: 4.

This rearrangement joins TRBV7-2 to TRBJ2-7, with 11 nucleotides matching TRBD1. With 4 bases clipped from V and 5 bases from J, the junction kept 4 bases outside the gene matches. The CDR3 is 14 amino acids. Per germline, CDR1 SGHTA and CDR2 FQGNSA. CDR3 sequence: CASSSWGQGDEQYF. DNA of the CDR3: TGTGCCAGCAGCTCGTGGGGACAGGGGGACGAGCAGTACTTC. Based on the CDR3 plus reference TRBV7-2 and TRBJ2-7, the full variable domain is GAGVSQSPSNKVTEKGKDVELRCDPISGHTALYWYRQSLGQGLEFLIYFQGNSAPDKSGLPSDRFSAERTGGSVSTLTIQRTQQEDSAVYLCASSSWGQGDEQYFGPGTRLTVT.

The chain recombines TRBV5-1 with TRBJ2-1, with D possibly TRBD2 on 5 matching bases. The ends were cut back, 3 bases at V and 0 bases at J, with 13 bases in the middle. Germline CDR1 reads SGHRS; CDR2 reads YFSETQ. The CDR3 loop spans 16 amino acids. The DNA of the CDR3 is TGCGCCAGCAGCTCGAACCCTAGCAGCTCCTACAATGAGCAGTTCTTC. Its translation is CASSSNPSSSYNEQFF.

The J gene is TRBJ1-2, the V gene TRBV27, with TRBD1 matching over 7 bases. Germline lookup yields CDR1 MNHEY and CDR2 SMNVEV (reference sequence). J gave up 4 bases and V 6 bases, and 5 bases lay outside the gene matches. The CDR3 runs 13 residues. The CDR3 here is CASSHRGGYGYTF. DNA for the CDR3: TGTGCCAGCAGCCACAGGGGCGGCTATGGCTACACCTTC.

This chain links TRBV6-6 with TRBJ2-1; D not resolved. V was pared by 11 bases and J by 3 bases, with 8 bases between. This CDR3 has 11 residues. Germline values: CDR1 MNHNY, CDR2 SVGAGI (reference sequence). Here the CDR3 DNA reads TGTGCCTCAGGAGTCTACAATGAGCAGTTCTTC. Translating it yields CASGVYNEQFF.

This chain links TRBV7-2 with TRBJ2-7; 9 nucleotides agree with TRBD1. The V gene's germline CDR1 is SGHTA and CDR2 FQGNSA. J lost 4 bases, V lost 1 base, and 5 bases had no gene match. The length of the CDR3 is 15 residues. CDR3 amino acids: CASSLGSGTGYEQYF. The CDR3 coding sequence is TGTGCCAGCAGCTTAGGTTCGGGGACAGGGTACGAGCAGTACTTC.

CDR3 sequence (DNA): TGTGCCAGCAGCTTAGTACTAGCAGGCTACGAGCAGTACTTC. It specifies CASSLVLAGYEQYF. V is TRBV11-2 and J is TRBJ2-7, with a possible D match to TRBD2 (6 bases). Germline assignment: CDR1 SGHAT and CDR2 FQNNGV. Trimming shortened V by 1 base and J by 3 bases, and 10 bases separated the two germline ends. The CDR3 totals 14 residues.

This chain joins TRBV2 and TRBJ2-3; D is ambiguous. The CDR3 has 15 amino acids. The germline V and J ends were trimmed by 3 bases and 1 base, with 11 bases remaining between them. Germline CDR1 reads SNHLY; CDR2 reads FYNNEI. The CDR3 reads CASSEEQTGTDTQYF. CDR3 nucleotide sequence: TGTGCCAGCAGTGAGGAGCAGACCGGCACAGATACGCAGTATTTT.

The genes are TRBV6-4 and TRBJ2-4, with 7 nucleotides matching TRBD1. V gave up 2 bases and J gave up 4 bases; unmatched junction bases: 2. Germline CDR1 and CDR2: MRHNA and SNTAGT. There are 14 residues in the CDR3. DNA for the CDR3: TGTGCCAGCAGTGACGGGGGACAGAAAAACATTCAGTACTTC. It translates to CASSDGGQKNIQYF.

The V and J genes are TRBV6-5 and TRBJ1-3, with D perhaps TRBD1 (6 bases). V was pared by 10 bases and J by 2 bases, with 12 bases between. The CDR3 has 13 residues. Germline CDR1 is MNHEY and CDR2 is SVGAGI. The CDR3 bases are TGTGCCACCGTAACAGGGACTGGAAACACCATATATTTT. As protein: CATVTGTGNTIYF.

The chain combines TRBV6-4 with TRBJ2-5; D unclear. Trimming removed 4 bases from V and 5 bases from J, with 11 bases in between. Germline CDR1 reads MRHNA; CDR2 reads SNTAGT. The CDR3 is made up of 13 amino acids. The CDR3 reads CASSVGLGETQYF. The CDR3 DNA reads TGTGCCAGCAGTGTAGGGCTGGGTGAGACCCAGTACTTC.